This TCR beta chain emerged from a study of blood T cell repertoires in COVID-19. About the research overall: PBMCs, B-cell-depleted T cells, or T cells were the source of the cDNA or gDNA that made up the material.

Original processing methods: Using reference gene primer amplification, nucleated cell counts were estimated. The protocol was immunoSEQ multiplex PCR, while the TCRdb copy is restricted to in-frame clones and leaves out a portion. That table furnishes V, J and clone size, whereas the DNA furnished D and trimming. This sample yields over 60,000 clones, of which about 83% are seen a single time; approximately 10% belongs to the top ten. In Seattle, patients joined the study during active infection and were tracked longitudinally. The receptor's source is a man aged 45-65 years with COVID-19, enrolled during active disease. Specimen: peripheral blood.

CDR3 in amino acids: CASSYSKSNYEQYF. The CDR3 bases are TGTGCCAGCAGTTACTCGAAGAGCAACTACGAGCAGTACTTC. This chain joins TRBV6-2 or TRBV6-3 and TRBJ2-7, with D unclear. The CDR3 covers 14 residues. Trimming stripped 0 bases from V and 3 bases from J, with 9 bases between. The V gene's germline CDR1 is MNHEY and CDR2 SVGEGT.